These 12 T cell receptor beta chains originate from one sample sequenced in a study of T cells after yellow fever vaccination. TCRdb used MiXCR to reprocess the 5' RACE reads, holding one entry per CDR3 protein. The sample holds 100,000 to 150,000 distinct CDR3 sequences; about 15% are singletons and the top ten take roughly two fifths. Sample: CD8+ T cells sorted from PBMCs, taken 5 days after the yellow fever booster vaccination. These receptors were obtained from a man aged 18 to 29 who received the YFV17D yellow fever vaccine.

This clonotype has a handful of counts. This chain joins TRBV10-3 and TRBJ2-5; 7 bases align to TRBD2. Trimming took 4 bases from V and 5 from J; bases not matched to a gene: 10. This CDR3 has 15 residues. Looked up from germline, CDR1 is ENHRY and CDR2 is SYGVKD. The CDR3 loop reads CAISGSLSGTETQYF. DNA of the CDR3: TGTGCCATCAGTGGTTCCCTCAGCGGGACGGAGACCCAGTACTTC.

The chain is built from TRBV7-9 and TRBJ2-1, with no clear D. Trimming took 1 base from V and 7 from J, leaving 11 bases between them. Germline lookup yields CDR1 SEHNR and CDR2 FQNEAQ (reference sequence). The CDR3 is 14 amino acids. The CDR3 nucleotides read TGTGCCAGCAGCTTAGGTTTTAGGGCGAATGAGCAGTTCTTC. This sequence encodes CASSLGFRANEQFF.

This clonotype was seen a handful of times. The V gene is TRBV7-8, the J gene TRBJ2-3; perhaps D is TRBD1 or TRBD2 (6 bases each). Trimming cost V 1 base and J 6 bases, with 14 bases left between them. Germline CDR1 is SGHVS and CDR2 is FQNEAQ. This CDR3 region has 15 residues. DNA of the CDR3: TGTGCCAGCAGCTTAGTGGTGGGGGGCCAGGATACGCAGTATTTT. Its translation: CASSLVVGGQDTQYF.

The chain carries TRBV7-6 and TRBJ1-1, with 10 bases fitting TRBD1. Germline lookup yields CDR1 SGHVS and CDR2 FNYEAQ. This CDR3 is built from 15 residues. V trimming: 5 bases; J trimming: 1 base; junction bases outside the gene matches: 4. CDR3 DNA: TGTGCCAGCAGCCCGGACAGGGGGACGAACACTGAAGCTTTCTTT. The encoded protein is CASSPDRGTNTEAFF.

V gene TRBV20-1 combines with J gene TRBJ2-3; D possibly matches TRBD1 or TRBD2 (5 bases each). CDR1 and CDR2 (germline): DFQATT, SNEGSKA (reference sequence). This CDR3 has 17 residues. V lost 2 bases to trimming and J lost 1 base, with 19 bases between them. CDR3 in amino acids: CSARPFGDRPGTDTQYF. The CDR3 nucleotides read TGCAGTGCTAGACCCTTCGGGGACCGACCAGGCACAGATACGCAGTATTTT.

This chain joins TRBV6-2 or TRBV6-3 and TRBJ1-1; unclear D gene. The V and J ends lost 0 bases and 6 bases respectively, with 2 bases between them. The CDR3 spans 11 residues. Per germline, CDR1 MNHEY and CDR2 SVGEGT. Here the CDR3 reads CASSYSAEAFF. The CDR3 region has the DNA TGTGCCAGCAGTTACTCAGCTGAAGCTTTCTTT.

This clonotype turned up a few times. The V call is TRBV6-1, the J call TRBJ1-2; TRBD1 is a possible D gene (6 bases). CDR1 and CDR2 from the germline V gene are MNHNS and SASEGT. The V gene lost 2 bases and the J gene lost 7 bases, with 20 bases spanning the gap. The length of the CDR3 is 16 residues. The CDR3 sequence is CASSEIFPGGAGGYTF. The CDR3 coding sequence is TGTGCCAGCAGTGAAATTTTTCCCGGGGGCGCCGGTGGCTACACCTTC.

The chain couples TRBV20-1 to TRBJ2-1; D ambiguous. Between the trimmed V and J ends, which lost 3 bases and 12 bases, there was a span of 15 bases. Germline loops: CDR1 DFQATT, CDR2 SNEGSKA (reference sequence). The CDR3 covers 12 residues. Here the CDR3 DNA reads TGCAGTGCTAGCCCTACCCGTGAAGGGCAGTTCTTC. This gives the protein CSASPTREGQFF.

This clonotype showed up just a few times. This CDR3 is CASSSRGGVDYGYTF. DNA for the CDR3: TGTGCCAGCAGTTCAAGAGGGGGAGTTGACTATGGCTACACCTTC. The gene calls are TRBV27 and TRBJ1-2; the D gene is possibly TRBD1 (6 bases). Germline V lookup: CDR1 MNHEY, CDR2 SMNVEV (reference sequence). The CDR3 spans 15 residues. Between the trimmed V and J ends, which lost 4 bases and 3 bases, there was a span of 15 bases.

This clonotype showed up many times. This chain links TRBV4-1 with TRBJ2-3; D not resolved. V was clipped by 0 bases and J by 2 bases, with 12 bases between them. Per the germline V gene, CDR1 is MGHRA and CDR2 is YSYEKL. This CDR3 has 16 amino acids. The CDR3 spells CASSQEEPSPTDTQYF. CDR3 DNA sequence: TGCGCCAGCAGCCAAGAGGAGCCGTCTCCCACAGATACGCAGTATTTT.

This chain joins TRBV6-1 and TRBJ2-5; 9 bases are a match to TRBD2. This CDR3 has 14 amino acids. Trimming removed 6 bases from V and 5 bases from J; junction bases left unmatched: 7. Germline V gene data show CDR1 as MNHNS and CDR2 as SASEGT. The CDR3 DNA follows: TGTGCCAGCAGCTTTAGCGGGGGACTGGAGACCCAGTACTTC. Protein sequence: CASSFSGGLETQYF.

This clonotype was observed a handful of times. A much larger clonotype is one base distant, so this may be a read error. The chain links TRBV5-4 to TRBJ2-1, with D possibly being TRBD1 (6 bases). Germline V gives CDR1 SGHNT, CDR2 YYREEE (reference sequence). Trimming cost V 4 bases and J 9 bases, with 14 bases left between them. The CDR3 is made up of 13 amino acids. CDR3 residues: CASSGDNHTEQFF. The CDR3 bases are TGTGCCAGCAGCGGGGACAACCACACTGAGCAGTTCTTC.